This T cell receptor (beta chain) was documented in a study of T cells in Graves' hyperthyroidism and ophthalmopathy. RNA transcripts gave rise to amplified TCR beta CDR3 regions. With the HTBI primer set, the TCR CDR3 went through a first round of RT-PCR. TCRdb reprocessed the multiplex PCR reads with MiXCR, giving one entry per CDR3 protein. The sample lists roughly 420,000 distinct CDR3 sequences, approximately 14% occurring once. The CDR3 consists of 12 residues. Germline V gives CDR1 GTSNPN, CDR2 SVGIG (reference sequence). With 6 bases removed from V and 5 bases from J, the gap between germline ends came to 10 bases.

Sample: blood. V is TRBV30 and J is TRBJ1-4; weak D call: TRBD1 (5 bases). This receptor was identified in a woman younger than 30 with Graves' hyperthyroidism. CDR3 region: CACRGLNEKLFF. The CDR3 nucleotides read TGTGCCTGCCGGGGCCTAAATGAAAAACTGTTTTTT.